The 19 T cell receptor beta chains listed next were all sequenced from one sample in a study of cytomegalovirus exposure and HLA in healthy donors. The PCR made use of 60 Vbeta and 13 Jbeta primers. Some clones are missing from TCRdb's copy, which holds only in-frame ones; the method was immunoSEQ multiplex PCR. The sample contains approximately 100,000 clones, 74% of which appear only once. Sequencing used PBMCs. These receptors originate from a human donor in good health.

This clone was seen just once. This chain uses TRBV6-5 with TRBJ1-4; TRBD1 matches at 8 bases. Germline V gene sequence: CDR1 MNHEY, CDR2 SVGAGI. The J segment lost 8 bases and the V segment lost 6 bases, leaving 8 bases of the junction unmatched. The CDR3 has 14 residues. The CDR3 spells CASRLGQVEEKLFF. As DNA, the CDR3 is TGTGCCAGCAGACTGGGACAGGTGGAGGAAAAACTGTTTTTT.

V and J are TRBV25-1 and TRBJ1-5; perhaps TRBD1 as D (6 bases). V was shortened by 6 bases and J by 4 bases, with 13 bases between the two germline ends. The germline V gene encodes CDR1 MGHDK and CDR2 SYGVNS. The CDR3 covers 14 residues. CDR3 coding DNA: TGTGCCAGCAGCCTGCCCGACAGGAATCAGCCCCAGCATTTT. Amino acid sequence: CASSLPDRNQPQHF.

The chain joins TRBV4-3 to TRBJ1-2; D not resolved. The germline V and J ends were trimmed by 3 bases and 1 base, with 9 bases remaining between them. Germline V gene lookup returns CDR1 LGHNA and CDR2 YSLEER. This CDR3 is built from 14 residues. The CDR3 DNA reads TGCGCCAGCAGCCAGCACGACAATAACTATGGCTACACCTTC. Translating it yields CASSQHDNNYGYTF.

V gene TRBV4-2 combines with J gene TRBJ2-3; D possibly corresponds to TRBD2 (7 bases). The CDR3 spans 17 residues. CDR1 and CDR2 from the germline V gene are LGHNA and YNFKEQ. V was clipped by 0 bases and J by 3 bases, with 16 bases between them. The CDR3 bases are TGTGCCAGCAGCCAAGAGGGGGGCGGGAGAAGGACAGATACGCAGTATTTT. Translated: CASSQEGGGRRTDTQYF.

The CDR3, as DNA: TGTGCCAGCAGCTGGGGGGACAGGGCAGCGACCCAGTACTTC. It specifies CASSWGDRAATQYF. The genes are TRBV5-5 and TRBJ2-5; 9 nucleotides line up with TRBD1. Germline-derived CDR1 and CDR2 are SGHKS and YYEKEE (reference sequence). The CDR3 spans 14 residues. V was clipped by 3 bases and J by 7 bases; unmatched bases: 7.

This chain connects TRBV5-1 to TRBJ2-7, with TRBD1 matching 7 bases. Germline CDR1 reads SGHRS; CDR2 reads YFSETQ. The CDR3 loop spans 14 amino acids. V lost 4 bases to trimming and J lost 2 bases; unmatched junction nucleotides: 6. CDR3 coding DNA: TGCGCCAGCAGCCCCGACGGGACAGCCTACGAGCAGTACTTC. Its translation: CASSPDGTAYEQYF.

The chain couples TRBV7-2 to TRBJ2-6, with 9 bases aligning to TRBD1. J lost 2 bases, V lost 1 base, and 3 bases had no gene match. The CDR3 sequence is 17 residues long. Germline CDR1 and CDR2: SGHTA and FQGNSA. The CDR3 spells CASSLGGQGTGANVLTF. CDR3 sequence (DNA): TGTGCCAGCAGCTTAGGCGGACAGGGGACTGGGGCCAACGTCCTGACTTTC.

This rearrangement joins TRBV27 to TRBJ1-6, with 9 nucleotides matching TRBD1. CDR1 MNHEY and CDR2 SMNVEV come from the germline V gene (reference sequence). V gave up 8 bases and J gave up 7 bases; unmatched junction bases: 9. There are 15 residues in the CDR3. The CDR3 here is CASRKGDRANSPLHF. As DNA, the CDR3 is TGTGCCAGCCGGAAAGGGGACAGGGCCAATTCACCCCTCCACTTT.

The chain is built from TRBV7-8 and TRBJ1-2; D not certain. CDR3 size: 17 residues. Deletions cut 1 base from V and 0 bases from J, with 15 bases between. Per the germline V gene, CDR1 is SGHVS and CDR2 is FQNEAQ. CDR3 nucleotide sequence: TGTGCCAGCAGCTTAGTTGGGCCACCCACGGCTAACTATGGCTACACCTTC. It encodes CASSLVGPPTANYGYTF.

The chain carries TRBV7-2 and TRBJ1-5; the match to TRBD1 covers 9 bases. The CDR3 has 16 amino acids. The germline V gene has CDR1 SGHTA and CDR2 FQGNSA. The V and J ends lost 1 base and 9 bases, in that order; junction bases with no gene match: 10. The CDR3 here is CASSLEGTGRHSPQHF. Here the CDR3 DNA reads TGTGCCAGCAGCTTAGAGGGGACAGGGCGGCACTCGCCCCAGCATTTT.

Here the CDR3 reads CASRLTSGNYEQYF. CDR3 in DNA: TGTGCCAGCAGATTGACTAGCGGGAACTACGAGCAGTACTTC. V usage is TRBV7-2 and J usage is TRBJ2-7; 11 nucleotides match TRBD2. There are 14 residues in the CDR3. V was pared by 6 bases and J by 3 bases, with 4 bases of the junction left unmatched. Per germline, CDR1 SGHTA and CDR2 FQGNSA. Supplemented by reference TRBV7-2 and TRBJ2-7, the full variable domain reads GAGVSQSPSNKVTEKGKDVELRCDPISGHTALYWYRQSLGQGLEFLIYFQGNSAPDKSGLPSDRFSAERTGGSVSTLTIQRTQQEDSAVYLCASRLTSGNYEQYFGPGTRLTVT.

The CDR3 coding sequence is TGTGCCTGGTGGGGGGGCACCGGGGAGCTGTTTTTT. Translated: CAWWGGTGELFF. The rearrangement joins TRBV30 to TRBJ2-2, with 7 bases lining up with TRBD2. Per the germline V gene, CDR1 is GTSNPN and CDR2 is SVGIG (reference sequence). The CDR3 has 12 residues. Germline trimming cut 5 bases from V and 4 bases from J; bases unmatched to any gene: 1.

Comments on this clone: Other DNA sequences in the sample encode the same CDR3. This chain links TRBV5-1 with TRBJ2-7, with D possibly TRBD1 on 6 matching bases. The germline V and J ends were trimmed by 4 bases and 4 bases, with 9 bases remaining between them. The CDR3 is made up of 12 amino acids. Germline lookup yields CDR1 SGHRS and CDR2 YFSETQ. Here the CDR3 reads CASSLQGYEQYF. CDR3 coding DNA: TGCGCCAGCAGCCTACAGGGATACGAGCAGTACTTC.

The genes are TRBV4-1 and TRBJ1-4; D call uncertain. Germline V gives CDR1 MGHRA, CDR2 YSYEKL. V lost 3 bases and J lost 1, with 12 bases in between. This CDR3 spans 16 amino acids. CDR3 region: CASSQSPGLTNEKLFF. CDR3 coding DNA: TGCGCCAGCAGCCAGAGCCCGGGGTTAACTAATGAAAAACTGTTTTTT.

J is TRBJ1-4 and V is TRBV4-2; weak D call: TRBD1 (5 bases). This CDR3 region has 17 residues. The germline V and J ends were trimmed by 2 bases and 4 bases, with 17 bases remaining between them. CDR1 is LGHNA, CDR2 YNFKEQ, per germline. CDR3 residues: CASSQYTPGVSNEKLFF. For the CDR3, the DNA is TGTGCCAGCAGCCAATATACTCCGGGGGTTAGTAATGAAAAACTGTTTTTT.

V is TRBV5-4 and J is TRBJ1-6; D may be TRBD1 (6 bases). V was cut by 7 bases and J by 9 bases, with 14 bases left in between. The CDR3 extends over 13 amino acids. Per the germline V gene, CDR1 is SGHNT and CDR2 is YYREEE (reference sequence). The DNA for the CDR3 is TGTGCCAGCGGGCCCGGACAGACTTCACCCCTCCACTTT. Amino acids: CASGPGQTSPLHF. Looking up the rest from reference TRBV5-4 and TRBJ1-6 gives the full variable domain: ETGVTQSPTHLIKTRGQQVTLRCSSQSGHNTVSWYQQALGQGPQFIFQYYREEENGRGNFPPRFSGLQFPNYSSELNVNALELDDSALYLCASGPGQTSPLHFGNGTRLTVT.

The CDR3 loop is CASSPPSGQETQYF. DNA for the CDR3: TGTGCCAGCAGCCCCCCCAGCGGTCAAGAGACCCAGTACTTC. This chain connects TRBV7-6 to TRBJ2-5, with D perhaps TRBD2 (5 bases). Germline CDR1 SGHVS, CDR2 FNYEAQ. V dropped 5 bases and J dropped 2 bases, with 12 bases sitting between them. The CDR3 runs 14 residues.

The rearrangement joins TRBV14 to TRBJ2-1; tentative D call: TRBD1 (6 bases). The V gene's germline CDR1 is SGHDN and CDR2 FVKESK. V lost 3 bases to trimming and J lost 8 bases, with 11 bases between them. The CDR3 covers 13 residues. The CDR3 spells CASSQVQGDEQFF. The CDR3 DNA reads TGTGCCAGCAGCCAGGTACAGGGCGATGAGCAGTTCTTC.

The chain has TRBV19 and TRBJ1-5; TRBD1 agrees at 7 bases. V was pared by 5 bases and J by 2 bases, with 3 bases of the junction left unmatched. This CDR3 comprises 14 residues. Germline loops: CDR1 LNHDA, CDR2 SQIVND (reference sequence). The CDR3 DNA sequence: TGTGCCAGTAGTTCCGGACAGGGCAATCAGCCCCAGCATTTT. Translation gives CASSSGQGNQPQHF.